This T cell receptor (beta chain) was observed in a study of cytomegalovirus exposure and HLA in healthy donors. The PCR had 60 Vbeta and 13 Jbeta primers. Here immunoSEQ multiplex PCR was the method, and the copy in TCRdb shows in-frame clones only, minus some. Of 100,000 to 130,000 clones listed, over 70% are singletons. Concerning this clone: Its specificity is not known. At one end, the junction sequence differs from germline, possibly due to a read error.

Whole-study results and caveats: Immune exposure information comprised only CMV serostatus. Some highly shared sequence variants likely arose as a pipeline artifact. Three chains linked to CMV were shown in vitro to be specific for CMV antigens. When analyzed later, a missense DCLRE1C variant was found to be linked to TCR beta V- and J-gene trimming.

Germline CDR1 SSHAT, CDR2 FNYEAQ (reference sequence). This CDR3 region has 15 residues. The material sequenced was PBMCs. The chain couples TRBV7-7 to TRBJ2-7; D unclear. This clonotype originated in a young man in good health and CMV-seronegative. The CDR3 loop reads CASSLGSGPAYEQYF. CDR3 nucleotide sequence: TGTGCTAGCAGCTTAGGCTCGGGTCCCGCCTACGAGCAGTACTTC.